These T cell receptor beta chains were read from a single sample in a study of blood T cell repertoires in COVID-19. Method: immunoSEQ multiplex PCR; TCRdb's copy keeps in-frame clones and lacks some. Of about 33,000 clones listed, 88% are singletons. Sequencing was performed on peripheral blood. Receptor source: a man aged 65 to 85 with acute or convalescent COVID-19. Both conserved end residues are part of each CDR3. The D gene is left open where the match is weak. Clone size appears in some rows only: once, few, many, or a class for an expanded clone.

d_call	v_call	clone_size	j_call	cdr3_nt	cdr3_aa
TRBD2	TRBV27	.	TRBJ2-2	TGTGCCAGCGGGACTAGCGGGAGGGCCCCCGGGGAGCTGTTTTTT	CASGTSGRAPGELFF
.	TRBV19	.	TRBJ1-2	TGTGCCAGTACTCATCCCCCAGGGGCGAATGGTGACTACACCTTC	CASTHPPGANGDYTF
TRBD1	TRBV27	.	TRBJ1-5	TGTGCCAGCAGCTTAACAGGGGGCACTCAGCCCCAGCATTTT	CASSLTGGTQPQHF
.	TRBV1	.	TRBJ2-7	TGCACCAGCAGCCCAGGGGAGGCTAGCGGATACGAGCAGTACTTC	CTSSPGEASGYEQYF
.	TRBV19	.	TRBJ1-1	TGTGCCAGTAGTTCCAAGGGACAAAAGAACACTGAAGCTTTCTTT	CASSSKGQKNTEAFF
.	TRBV12-5	.	TRBJ1-5	TGTGCTAGTGGTTTAGGAGGTTTAGACAATCAGCCCCAGCATTTT	CASGLGGLDNQPQHF
.	TRBV12-3/TRBV12-4	.	TRBJ1-1	TGTGCCAGCAGTTTTAGGGGCGGCGTAGCTTTCTTT	CASSFRGGVAFF
TRBD1	TRBV6-2/TRBV6-3	.	TRBJ1-5	TGTGCCAGCAGTTACTTCGGGACAGGGTACCAGCCCCAGCATTTT	CASSYFGTGYQPQHF
TRBD1	TRBV18	.	TRBJ1-5	TGTGCCAGCTCACCGGGGACAGCTAATCAGCCCCAGCATTTT	CASSPGTANQPQHF
TRBD1	TRBV11-2	.	TRBJ2-7	TGTGCCAGCAGTTATAACCGGGACAGATACTACGAGCAGTACTTC	CASSYNRDRYYEQYF
TRBD2	TRBV24-1	.	TRBJ2-3	TGTGCCACCAGTGATTCTAGACTAGCCTCTATCAATACGCAGTATTTT	CATSDSRLASINTQYF
.	TRBV5-1	.	TRBJ1-1	TGCGCCAGCAGCTTGGGTAGTACTGCTAGGTCGGGGAACACTGAAGCTTTCTTT	CASSLGSTARSGNTEAFF
.	TRBV3-1/TRBV3-2	.	TRBJ2-1	TGTGCCAGCAGCCAATCTACTAGCTTACTATACAATGAGCAGTTCTTC	CASSQSTSLLYNEQFF
TRBD1	TRBV9	.	TRBJ2-7	TGTGCCAGCAGCGGCCGGGACAGGGCCCACGAGCAGTACTTC	CASSGRDRAHEQYF
TRBD1	TRBV10-3	.	TRBJ1-1	TGTGCCATCAGTGAGGCGACAGGGTACACTGAAGCTTTCTTT	CAISEATGYTEAFF
.	TRBV18	.	TRBJ2-7	TGTGCCAGCTCACCACGGCGGTCCTACGAGCAGTACTTC	CASSPRRSYEQYF
.	TRBV5-1	.	TRBJ1-6	TGCGCCAGCAGCTTGGCGGACAATTGGGGTTCACCCCTCCACTTT	CASSLADNWGSPLHF
.	TRBV27	.	TRBJ1-4	TGTGCCACCGCATCAGGGTATCGAGAAAAACTGTTTTTT	CATASGYREKLFF
TRBD1	TRBV5-1	.	TRBJ1-3	TGCGCCAGCAGCTTTACAGGGGGCTCTGGAAACACCATATATTTT	CASSFTGGSGNTIYF
.	TRBV27	once	TRBJ1-3	TGTGCCAGCAGTTCTCCTCCGTTCGGGACCATATATTTT	CASSSPPFGTIYF
TRBD2	TRBV4-2	.	TRBJ2-7	TGTGCCAGCAGCCAAGCCCTAGCGGGCGCTCGGGGCGAGCAGTACTTC	CASSQALAGARGEQYF
TRBD1	TRBV2	.	TRBJ1-5	TGTGCCAGCAGTCCGGGACAGATCGTGGTGGTGCCCACTCAGCCCCAGCATTTT	CASSPGQIVVVPTQPQHF
.	TRBV7-3	.	TRBJ2-1	TGTGCCAGCAGCCCTAGCCGCCCTGGGAACAATGAGCAGTTCTTC	CASSPSRPGNNEQFF
.	TRBV3-1/TRBV3-2	.	TRBJ1-4	TGTGCCAGCAGCCAGTTCATCGGATGGGGAGGAAATGAAAAACTGTTTTTT	CASSQFIGWGGNEKLFF
.	TRBV6-1	.	TRBJ2-2	TGTGCCAGCAGTGACCATAGCGGAGGGAACACCGGGGAGCTGTTTTTT	CASSDHSGGNTGELFF
.	TRBV3-1/TRBV3-2	.	TRBJ2-5	TGTGCCAGCAGGGGAGGGGGGGAGACCCAGTACTTC	CASRGGGETQYF
.	TRBV27	.	TRBJ2-2	TGTGCCAGCGGCACAGCGAACACCGGGGAGCTGTTTTTT	CASGTANTGELFF
.	TRBV6-5	.	TRBJ1-1	TGTGCCAGCAGTTACTCAGCAAACACTGAAGCTTTCTTT	CASSYSANTEAFF
TRBD1	TRBV5-1	.	TRBJ2-7	TGCGCCAGCAGCTCTGCCGGGACAGGGAACGAGCAGTACTTC	CASSSAGTGNEQYF
.	TRBV7-2	few	TRBJ2-7	TGTGCCAGCAGCTTAGGTCTAGGGACACCCTACGAGCAGTACTTC	CASSLGLGTPYEQYF
.	TRBV19	.	TRBJ2-3	TGTGCCAGCAAACAGGACGGGAGCACAGATACGCAGTATTTT	CASKQDGSTDTQYF
.	TRBV4-3	.	TRBJ2-5	TGCGCCAGCAGCCAGCCGGGAGAAGGGGAGACCCAGTACTTC	CASSQPGEGETQYF
TRBD1	TRBV2	.	TRBJ2-3	TGTGCCAGCACTCCACAGGGGGCCACAGATACGCAGTATTTT	CASTPQGATDTQYF
.	TRBV6-1	.	TRBJ2-7	TGTGCCAGCAGTGAAAGGCTAGTCTCGAACGAGCAGTACTTC	CASSERLVSNEQYF
TRBD1	TRBV20-1	.	TRBJ1-2	TGCAGTGCTAGTTCGGGACAGGGACAACTATACACCTTC	CSASSGQGQLYTF
.	TRBV19	.	TRBJ2-1	TGTGCCAGTAGTATGGTCGCTAGCAAATATGAGCAGTTCTTC	CASSMVASKYEQFF
TRBD1	TRBV24-1	.	TRBJ2-3	TGTGCCATAGGGGGCCTCTTCACAGATACGCAGTATTTT	CAIGGLFTDTQYF
TRBD1	TRBV4-3	.	TRBJ1-1	TGCGCCAGCAGCCAAGAGACAGGGGGCTACACTGAAGCTTTCTTT	CASSQETGGYTEAFF
TRBD1	TRBV18	.	TRBJ1-6	TGTGCCAGCTCACTGACAGGGGACTACTCCTATAATTCACCCCTCCACTTT	CASSLTGDYSYNSPLHF
TRBD2	TRBV27	.	TRBJ2-7	TGTGCCAGCAGTTCCCTAGCGGGAGGGTACGAGCAGTACTTC	CASSSLAGGYEQYF
.	TRBV28	.	TRBJ1-1	TGTGCCAGCAGTTTGCGACAAAACACTGAAGCTTTCTTT	CASSLRQNTEAFF
.	TRBV28	.	TRBJ1-4	TGTGCCAGCAGCTCCGCCTCCGGAGGGAATGAAAAACTGTTTTTT	CASSSASGGNEKLFF
TRBD1	TRBV9	few	TRBJ2-6	TGTGCCAGCAGCGCCCGACAGGGAGAGATCACTGGGGCCAACGTCCTGACTTTC	CASSARQGEITGANVLTF
.	TRBV27	.	TRBJ2-2	TGTGCCAGCAGTTTTCAGGGTGAAAGGGAGCTGTTTTTT	CASSFQGERELFF
.	TRBV28	.	TRBJ2-5	TGTGCCAGCAGTTTAGGGACATTCAGAACCCAGTACTTC	CASSLGTFRTQYF
.	TRBV28	.	TRBJ1-2	TGTGCCAGCAGTTTGCGGACAACTGGCGGCTACACCTTC	CASSLRTTGGYTF
.	TRBV19	few	TRBJ2-4	TGTGCCAGTAGTCTCGGACAGTACAGGATTGCCAAAAACATTCAGTACTTC	CASSLGQYRIAKNIQYF
.	TRBV10-3	.	TRBJ1-4	TGTGCCATCAGTGACGAGGGCGAGCGGGAAAAACTGTTTTTT	CAISDEGEREKLFF
.	TRBV5-4	.	TRBJ1-1	TGTGCCAGCAGGGCAGGCGTCACCAACACTGAAGCTTTCTTT	CASRAGVTNTEAFF
TRBD2	TRBV5-4	.	TRBJ2-7	TGTGCCAGCAGCTCTGGAGGCGGGAGTTACTACGAGCAGTACTTC	CASSSGGGSYYEQYF
TRBD1	TRBV9	.	TRBJ1-3	TGTGCCAGCAGCGCAGGCGTGGGACAGGGGGGAAACACCATATATTTT	CASSAGVGQGGNTIYF